This paragraph reports one T cell receptor beta chain. The target antigen is unknown. This sample is part of a study of blood T cells in healthy people across ages. Study conclusions and caveats: Long-lived donors had more naive CD4+ cells and higher diversity than aged donors.

A second PCR of 7 to 11 cycles used a sample-barcoded 5' primer and a J-beta primer mix. TCRdb called the 5' RACE reads again in MiXCR, with one record for every CDR3 protein. The sample yields 1.5 million to 2 million distinct CDR3 sequences, 49% seen once. The TCR sequence derives from a woman aged 40 to 50 in good health. The sequenced sample consisted of blood.

The CDR3 region is CSAPGSSSGANVLTF. Written as DNA, the CDR3 is TGCAGTGCTCCCGGTTCCAGCTCTGGGGCCAACGTCCTGACTTTC. The rearrangement links TRBV20-1 to TRBJ2-6; D remains ambiguous. Per germline, CDR1 DFQATT and CDR2 SNEGSKA (reference sequence). The CDR3 is 15 amino acids. V was clipped by 5 bases and J by 0 bases, with 11 bases between them.